Shown below are 7 T cell receptor beta chains from a single sample sequenced in a study of identical twins. One entry per CDR3 protein results from TCRdb running MiXCR on the 5' RACE reads. Of 650,000 to 800,000 distinct CDR3 sequences listed, approximately 9% are singletons. This sample was also put to use in a study of yellow fever vaccine responses in identical twins.

The sample comprised PBMCs. Receptor source: a woman younger than 30 in good health.

In this sample, this clonotype turned up many times. The rearrangement uses TRBV12-3 or TRBV12-4 and TRBJ2-3; TRBD2 aligns across 9 bases. V gave up 3 bases and J gave up 1 base; unmatched junction bases: 5. The CDR3 runs 16 residues. CDR3 DNA sequence: TGTGCCAGCAGTTTGAACCTAGCGGGACGCACAGATACGCAGTATTTT. The encoded protein is CASSLNLAGRTDTQYF.

This clonotype was seen more than once but under ten times. The CDR3 is CASSPSALYEQYF. CDR3 bases: TGTGCCAGCAGCCCCTCCGCTCTCTACGAGCAGTACTTC. The V call is TRBV6-1, the J call TRBJ2-7; D not resolved. CDR3 length equals 13 residues. The germline CDR1 and CDR2 sequences are MNHNS and SASEGT. Trimming left V 6 bases short and J 3 bases short, with 12 bases between.

This clonotype was observed a few times. The chain employs TRBV11-2 and TRBJ2-1; 9 bases are shared with TRBD2. Germline CDR1 SGHAT, CDR2 FQNNGV. The CDR3 totals 16 residues. V shed 3 bases and J 7 bases; nucleotides not matched to a gene: 10. The CDR3 loop reads CASSLSSGKGQNEQFF. CDR3 coding DNA: TGTGCCAGCAGCTTGTCTAGCGGGAAAGGGCAGAATGAGCAGTTCTTC.

This clonotype was found a few times. The chain is built from TRBV11-2 and TRBJ2-3; 8 positions match TRBD2. J was trimmed by 3 bases and V by 2 bases; bases with no gene match: 4. Germline V gene sequence: CDR1 SGHAT, CDR2 FQNNGV. This CDR3 spans 15 amino acids. The CDR3 is CASSLYGRETDTQYF. The CDR3 region has the DNA TGTGCCAGCAGCTTATACGGGAGGGAGACAGATACGCAGTATTTT.

This clonotype appeared a few times. This chain connects TRBV7-9 to TRBJ1-4; D remains unclear. The V gene lost 1 base and the J gene lost 7 bases, with 7 bases spanning the gap. The CDR3 is made up of 13 amino acids. Germline lookup yields CDR1 SEHNR and CDR2 FQNEAQ (reference sequence). CDR3 bases: TGTGCCAGCAGCTTAGTGGGCGGTGAAAAACTGTTTTTT. Translation: CASSLVGGEKLFF.

The chain carries TRBV28 and TRBJ1-2; no clear D gene. Trimming stripped 10 bases from V and 4 bases from J, with 19 bases between. The CDR3 totals 14 residues. Germline V CDR1 and CDR2: MDHEN, SYDVKM. CDR3 sequence: CATQFGPLSYGYTF. In nucleotides, the CDR3 is TGTGCCACCCAGTTTGGGCCGCTGTCCTATGGCTACACCTTC.

This clonotype was recorded at least ten times. V gene TRBV29-1 combines with J gene TRBJ2-5, with D perhaps TRBD1 (6 bases). From germline, CDR1 is SQVTM and CDR2 ANQGSEA. The CDR3 is 18 amino acids. Trimming pared 4 bases from V and 4 bases from J, leaving 28 bases between. CDR3 sequence (DNA): TGCAGCGTTGTGTTGGGGTACTATGGGGGCAATGAGAGAGAGACCCAGTACTTC. Amino acids: CSVVLGYYGGNERETQYF.